This paragraph covers one T cell receptor (beta chain) sequence. No antigen is known for it. The sample is drawn from a study of vaccination effects on CD4 cells after COVID-19. Across the study: Post-vaccine specimens arrived a median 72 days past the second dose.

Cells that had been cultured for nine to eleven days were the source of isolated CD4+ T cells. Each participant was administered two doses of either the BNT162b2 or the mRNA-1273 vaccine. Germline V lookup: CDR1 SGHDT, CDR2 YYEEEE. V was cut by 1 base and J by 5 bases, with 9 bases left in between. This CDR3 is built from 14 residues. Measured with immunoSEQ multiplex PCR; TCRdb has only the in-frame clones, and not every one. The table includes approximately 66,000 clones, approximately 79% detected once. Here the sequenced sample was CD4+ T cells from PBMCs cultured without peptide, taken after COVID-19 vaccination. The clonotype originates from a human donor who received a COVID-19 vaccine. The chain links TRBV5-6 to TRBJ1-4; D is ambiguous. The CDR3 sequence is CASSLRQYNEKLFF. For the CDR3, the DNA is TGTGCCAGCAGCTTGAGGCAGTACAATGAAAAACTGTTTTTT.